These 21 T cell receptor beta chains were sequenced from one sample in a study of blood T cell repertoires in COVID-19. The data were produced by immunoSEQ multiplex PCR, yet TCRdb's version contains in-frame clones alone and is incomplete. The data show 230,000 or so clones, around 80% seen once. Sequenced sample: peripheral blood. Every receptor here comes from a woman aged 40-49 years who had recovered from COVID-19.

The rearrangement links TRBV12-3 or TRBV12-4 to TRBJ2-3; D may be TRBD2 (6 bases). V dropped 6 bases and J dropped 1 base, with 8 bases sitting between them. CDR3 size: 13 residues. The CDR3: CASRASGTDTQYF. CDR3 sequence (DNA): TGTGCCAGCAGGGCTAGCGGCACAGATACGCAGTATTTT.

This chain links TRBV21-1 with TRBJ2-7; TRBD1 reflects the table's D call only, with no check against the DNA. TRBV21-1 is designated a pseudogene. The length of the CDR3 is 13 residues. This chain's CDR3 is CASRYRGPYEQYF. The CDR3 DNA follows: TGTGCCAGCAGGTACAGGGGGCCCTACGAGCAGTACTTC.

This clone was detected only once. The CDR3 bases are TGTGCCAGCAGCTCTAGCGGGCGCGGCTATGGCTACACCTTC. Its protein is CASSSSGRGYGYTF. The V gene is TRBV7-2, the J gene TRBJ1-2; no definite D call. Trimming took 4 bases from V and 4 from J, leaving 13 bases between them. This CDR3 is 14 amino acids long. Germline CDR1 and CDR2: SGHTA and FQGNSA.

This chain uses TRBV4-3 with TRBJ2-2, with no clear D. V lost 4 bases to trimming and J lost 4 bases, with 7 bases between them. Germline CDR1 is LGHNA and CDR2 is YSLEER. This CDR3 comprises 13 residues. The CDR3 nucleotides read TGCGCCAGCAGCCCGACACCCACCGGGGAGCTGTTTTTT. Encoded protein: CASSPTPTGELFF.

This clone was seen a few times. The chain recombines TRBV5-1 with TRBJ1-2; tentatively, D is TRBD1 (5 bases). Germline-derived CDR1 and CDR2 are SGHRS and YFSETQ. CDR3 length: 14 amino acids. V lost 4 bases, J lost 8 bases, and 18 bases lay in between. The CDR3 nucleotides are TGCGCCAGCAGCGCCGGACACTTTGCGGAAGGCTACACCTTC. Amino acids: CASSAGHFAEGYTF.

The chain uses TRBV3-1 (or the pseudogene TRBV3-2) and TRBJ1-3; D unresolved. Trimming removed 1 base from V and 4 bases from J, with 14 bases in between. Germline loops: CDR1 LGHDT, CDR2 YNNKEL (reference sequence). CDR3 length equals 16 residues. The CDR3 loop reads CASSQVYSGYGNTIYF. The CDR3 coding sequence is TGTGCCAGCAGCCAAGTGTATTCGGGGTACGGAAACACCATATATTTT.

The rearrangement joins TRBV4-3 to TRBJ2-7; 7 bases agree with TRBD1. After removal of 1 base from V and 4 bases from J, the junction contained 7 bases not matched to a gene. The germline V gene encodes CDR1 LGHNA and CDR2 YSLEER. The CDR3 is 15 amino acids. The CDR3 nucleotides read TGCGCCAGCAGCCAAGGGTTAGGGGGCGAGTACGAGCAGTACTTC. Translated: CASSQGLGGEYEQYF.

DNA of the CDR3: TGTGCCAGCAGCGTAGTTCCACACCAGGATTATGGTGGCTACACCTTC. Its translation: CASSVVPHQDYGGYTF. V usage is TRBV9 and J usage is TRBJ1-2; no clear D. Germline assignment: CDR1 SGDLS and CDR2 YYNGEE. CDR3 length: 16 amino acids. V shed 0 bases and J shed 7 bases, with 19 bases lying between them. Filled out from reference TRBV9 and TRBJ1-2, the complete variable domain reads DSGVTQTPKHLITATGQRVTLRCSPRSGDLSVYWYQQSLDQGLQFLIQYYNGEERAKGNILERFSAQQFPDLHSELNLSSLELGDSALYFCASSVVPHQDYGGYTFGSGTRLTVV.

This clone has more than one count but fewer than ten. The chain joins TRBV28 to TRBJ1-1, with D possibly TRBD1 on 5 matching bases. V was pared by 1 base and J by 8 bases, with 14 bases between. This CDR3 comprises 14 residues. Germline values: CDR1 MDHEN, CDR2 SYDVKM. CDR3 loop: CASSLSGSGAEAFF. In nucleotides, the CDR3 is TGTGCCAGCAGTTTATCAGGGTCCGGAGCAGAAGCTTTCTTT.

This clone was detected a few times. This rearrangement joins TRBV5-1 to TRBJ2-1; no firm D call. V lost 4 bases, J lost 6 bases, and 11 bases lay in between. Looked up from germline, CDR1 is SGHRS and CDR2 is YFSETQ. The CDR3 loop spans 13 amino acids. The CDR3 nucleotides are TGCGCCAGCAGCCTAGGCCTTGGCAATGAGCAGTTCTTC. It yields the protein CASSLGLGNEQFF.

The CDR3 loop is CASSVRGNSEKLFF. In nucleotides, the CDR3 is TGTGCCAGCAGCGTAAGGGGGAATAGTGAAAAACTGTTTTTT. V is TRBV7-9 and J is TRBJ1-4; weak D call: TRBD1 (6 bases). V was cut by 5 bases and J by 7 bases, with 14 bases left in between. The CDR3 runs 14 residues. Germline values: CDR1 SEHNR, CDR2 FQNEAQ (reference sequence).

This clone appeared once. The chain is built from TRBV6-5 and TRBJ2-5; 8 bases are shared with TRBD1. CDR1 and CDR2 from the germline V gene are MNHEY and SVGAGI. The ends lost 6 bases at V and 4 bases at J; junction bases unmatched: 4. This CDR3 is built from 13 residues. In nucleotides, the CDR3 is TGTGCCAGCAGAAGACAGGGGACAGAGACCCAGTACTTC. Translation gives CASRRQGTETQYF.

The CDR3 loop is CASSYTGVTEAFF. DNA for the CDR3: TGTGCCAGCAGTTATACAGGGGTCACTGAAGCTTTCTTT. The chain joins TRBV6-2 or TRBV6-3 to TRBJ1-1; 7 bases match TRBD1. Trimming took 3 bases from V and 4 from J; bases not matched to a gene: 2. CDR1 is MNHEY and CDR2 is SVGEGT in the germline V gene. The CDR3 is 13 amino acids.

The table lists this clone with a few counts. The V call is TRBV24-1, the J call TRBJ2-7; D might be TRBD1 (6 bases). V lost 0 bases, J lost 3 bases, and 11 bases lay in between. CDR3 size: 15 residues. Germline CDR1 KGHDR, CDR2 SFDVKD. Here the CDR3 DNA reads TGTGCCACCAGTGATTTGTCACAGGGCCTCTACGAGCAGTACTTC. This encodes CATSDLSQGLYEQYF.

The chain uses TRBV6-5 and TRBJ2-7, with TRBD1 matching over 9 bases. In germline, CDR1 is MNHEY, CDR2 SVGAGI. V lost 2 bases to trimming and J lost 2 bases; unmatched junction nucleotides: 1. The CDR3 extends over 14 amino acids. CDR3 amino acids: CASSYRDRAYEQYF. The CDR3 bases are TGTGCCAGCAGTTACAGGGACAGGGCCTACGAGCAGTACTTC.

The chain couples TRBV6-2 or TRBV6-3 to TRBJ1-2; 7 bases match TRBD1. The V and J ends lost 4 bases and 5 bases, in that order; junction bases with no gene match: 4. CDR1 is MNHEY and CDR2 is SVGEGT in the germline V gene. The CDR3 spans 13 residues. CDR3 DNA: TGTGCCAGCAGTTTGGACAGGTTGTATGGCTACACCTTC. Protein sequence: CASSLDRLYGYTF.

The V gene is TRBV7-8, the J gene TRBJ1-6; D gene ambiguous. CDR3 length: 14 residues. V lost 5 bases to trimming and J lost 7 bases, with 12 bases between them. Germline loops: CDR1 SGHVS, CDR2 FQNEAQ. The CDR3 reads CASSDREENSPLHF. The CDR3 DNA reads TGTGCCAGCAGCGACCGGGAGGAGAATTCACCCCTCCACTTT.

This clone was counted between two and nine times. The chain couples TRBV2 to TRBJ2-7; D uncertain. The germline V gene has CDR1 SNHLY and CDR2 FYNNEI. V dropped 5 bases and J dropped 6 bases, with 20 bases sitting between them. The CDR3 length is 15 residues. The CDR3 reads CASSPVRSAPGEQYF. Here the CDR3 DNA reads TGTGCCAGCAGTCCCGTGAGGTCCGCTCCTGGCGAGCAGTACTTC.

This rearrangement joins TRBV7-2 to TRBJ1-4, with D tentatively TRBD1 (6 bases). Germline loops: CDR1 SGHTA, CDR2 FQGNSA. The CDR3 loop spans 16 amino acids. The ends were cut back, 3 bases at V and 3 bases at J, with 14 bases in the middle. The CDR3 bases are TGTGCCAGCAGCTTTTGGGGGCCACCATCTAATGAAAAACTGTTTTTT. Its protein is CASSFWGPPSNEKLFF. The full variable domain, in which reference TRBV7-2 and TRBJ1-4 provide the parts outside the CDR3, is GAGVSQSPSNKVTEKGKDVELRCDPISGHTALYWYRQSLGQGLEFLIYFQGNSAPDKSGLPSDRFSAERTGGSVSTLTIQRTQQEDSAVYLCASSFWGPPSNEKLFFGSGTQLSVL.

This chain links TRBV13 with TRBJ2-1; 13 positions match TRBD2. The CDR3 sequence is 15 residues long. The J segment lost 4 bases and the V segment lost 6 bases, leaving 3 bases of the junction unmatched. The germline CDR1 and CDR2 sequences are PRHDT and FYEKMQ (reference sequence). In DNA, the CDR3 is TGTGCCAGCAGACTACTAGCGGGGGGGTACAATGAGCAGTTCTTC. As protein: CASRLLAGGYNEQFF.

The rearrangement joins TRBV30 to TRBJ2-5; 7 bases match TRBD1. The CDR3 sequence is 11 residues long. Germline V gene lookup returns CDR1 GTSNPN and CDR2 SVGIG (reference sequence). J was trimmed by 5 bases and V by 7 bases; bases with no gene match: 4. For the CDR3, the DNA is TGTGCCTCACAGGGGCGGGAGACCCAGTACTTC. This sequence encodes CASQGRETQYF.